This entry lists 8 T cell receptor beta chains sequenced from one sample in a study of T-cell memory formation after mild COVID-19. TCRdb reprocessed the 5' RACE reads via MiXCR and lists one record per CDR3 protein. The table records about 560,000 distinct CDR3 sequences, around 15% of them present only once. The sequenced sample consisted of PBMCs or a T cell subset sorted from them (not recorded which). These receptors were taken from an adult woman who had mild COVID-19 (a few samples of this study predate the infection). Cell type and time point are not known.

This chain connects TRBV12-3 or TRBV12-4 to TRBJ2-3; 8 bases are a match to TRBD1. The CDR3 extends over 15 amino acids. The V segment lost 4 bases and the J segment 7 bases; nucleotides outside the gene matches: 10. DNA of the CDR3: TGTGCCAGCAGTTCACGACAGGGGATGTCTTATACGCAGTATTTT. Residues: CASSSRQGMSYTQYF.

This clonotype was seen more than once but under ten times. The chain carries TRBV4-3 and TRBJ2-3, with a weak D call TRBD2 (5 bases). V was cut by 0 bases and J by 2 bases, with 12 bases left in between. CDR3 length: 16 amino acids. Germline-derived CDR1 and CDR2 are LGHNA and YSLEER. The DNA of the CDR3 is TGCGCCAGCAGCCAAGATCTTAACGGGGTCACAGATACGCAGTATTTT. Translating it yields CASSQDLNGVTDTQYF.

The chain employs TRBV9 and TRBJ2-3; 9 bases match TRBD1. Germline CDR1 SGDLS, CDR2 YYNGEE. The junction had 7 bases not matched to a gene; V was cut back by 2 bases and J by 3 bases. The CDR3 is 16 residues long. The CDR3 DNA reads as TGTGCCAGCAGCGTCGAGGGACAGGGTGGGACAGATACGCAGTATTTT. Amino acids: CASSVEGQGGTDTQYF.

V and J are TRBV20-1 and TRBJ2-3; tentatively, D is TRBD2 (6 bases). CDR3 length equals 13 residues. V lost 4 bases, J lost 6 bases, and 14 bases lay in between. Per the germline V gene, CDR1 is DFQATT and CDR2 is SNEGSKA (reference sequence). The CDR3 DNA follows: TGCAGTGCTACGGGGGTTGGGCGGGATACGCAGTATTTT. Translating it yields CSATGVGRDTQYF.

This clonotype came up a few times. The chain employs TRBV13 and TRBJ2-5; possible D gene TRBD1, 7 bases. Trimming took 5 bases from V and 5 from J, leaving 15 bases between them. The CDR3 sequence is 14 residues long. CDR1 is PRHDT and CDR2 is FYEKMQ in the germline V gene (reference sequence). The CDR3 DNA reads TGTGCCAGCAGCCCCCTGACAGGGAGGGAGACCCAGTACTTC. It codes for CASSPLTGRETQYF.

V usage is TRBV6-1 and J usage is TRBJ2-7; D is ambiguous. The CDR3 is made up of 14 amino acids. The V gene lost 1 base and the J gene lost 3 bases, with 10 bases spanning the gap. The germline V gene has CDR1 MNHNS and CDR2 SASEGT. The CDR3 nucleotides read TGTGCCAGCAGTGAAGGCGGAGTACGCTACGAGCAGTACTTC. Amino acids: CASSEGGVRYEQYF.

This clonotype has more than one count but fewer than ten. The chain carries TRBV12-3 or TRBV12-4 and TRBJ2-2; D ambiguous. The germline V and J ends were trimmed by 3 bases and 1 base, with 6 bases remaining between them. The CDR3 spans 14 residues. The CDR3 DNA follows: TGTGCCAGCAGTTTTCTACGGAACACCGGGGAGCTGTTTTTT. Amino acid sequence: CASSFLRNTGELFF.

This clonotype was recorded a few times. This chain joins TRBV24-1 and TRBJ2-7; no clear D. This CDR3 is built from 13 residues. V shed 0 bases and J shed 3 bases, with 5 bases lying between them. Germline V gene lookup returns CDR1 KGHDR and CDR2 SFDVKD. This CDR3 is CATSDLNNYEQYF. The CDR3 nucleotides are TGTGCCACCAGTGATTTGAATAACTACGAGCAGTACTTC.